The present TCR beta chain was sequenced within a study of T cells in Graves' hyperthyroidism and ophthalmopathy. Study-level points and caveats: For ophthalmopathy, model prediction preceded onset by a median roughly 6.5 months.

Exclusion of patients followed from uncontrolled infection, other autoimmune disease, pregnancy or lactation. Out of approximately 10 ml of fresh peripheral blood came the PBMCs. This clonotype appeared a few times. Its specificity is unknown. The CDR3 spans 15 residues. The trim removed 2 bases at V and 3 bases at J, leaving 6 bases unmatched. Germline V gives CDR1 SEHNR, CDR2 FQNEAQ (reference sequence). TCR beta CDR3 sequences were amplified from RNA transcripts. Primed by the HTBI set, a first-round RT-PCR was run on the TCR CDR3. TCRdb re-analysed the multiplex PCR reads in MiXCR, keeping a single row per CDR3 protein. Of approximately 690,000 distinct CDR3 sequences detected, roughly 20% appear once; the ten largest clones hold about 34%.

The source material was blood. The TCR sequence derives from a man aged 25 to 45 with Graves' ophthalmopathy. V gene TRBV7-9 combines with J gene TRBJ2-7, with TRBD1 matching 8 bases. This CDR3 reads CASSLIRTGHYEQYF. The DNA for the CDR3 is TGTGCCAGCAGCTTAATCCGGACAGGGCACTACGAGCAGTACTTC.